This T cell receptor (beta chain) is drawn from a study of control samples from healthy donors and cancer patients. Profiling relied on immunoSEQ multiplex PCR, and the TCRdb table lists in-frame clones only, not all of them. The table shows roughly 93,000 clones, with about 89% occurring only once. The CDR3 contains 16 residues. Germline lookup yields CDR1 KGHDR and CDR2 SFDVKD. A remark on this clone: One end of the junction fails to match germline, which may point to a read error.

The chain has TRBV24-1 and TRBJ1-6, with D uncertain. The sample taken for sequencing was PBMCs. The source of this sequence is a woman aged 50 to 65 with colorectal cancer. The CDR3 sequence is CAISDPRAGENSPLHF. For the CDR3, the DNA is TGTGCCATCAGTGACCCGAGGGCAGGAGAGAATTCACCCCTCCACTTT.